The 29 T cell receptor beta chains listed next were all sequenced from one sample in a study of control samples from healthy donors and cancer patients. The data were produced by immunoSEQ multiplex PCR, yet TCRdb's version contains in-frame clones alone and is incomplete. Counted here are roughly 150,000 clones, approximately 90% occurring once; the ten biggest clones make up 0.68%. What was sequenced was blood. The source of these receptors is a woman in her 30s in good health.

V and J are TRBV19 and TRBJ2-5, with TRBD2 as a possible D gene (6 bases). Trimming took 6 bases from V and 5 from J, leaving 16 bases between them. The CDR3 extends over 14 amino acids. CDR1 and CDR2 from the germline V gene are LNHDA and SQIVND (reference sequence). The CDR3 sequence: CASRPGGGWETQYF. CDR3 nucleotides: TGTGCCAGTAGGCCCGGGGGAGGTTGGGAGACCCAGTACTTC.

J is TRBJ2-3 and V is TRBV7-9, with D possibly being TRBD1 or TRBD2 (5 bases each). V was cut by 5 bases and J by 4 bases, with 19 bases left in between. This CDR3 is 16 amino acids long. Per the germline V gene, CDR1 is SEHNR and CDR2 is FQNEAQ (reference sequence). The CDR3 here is CASSPGRGPGSDTQYF. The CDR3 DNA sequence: TGTGCCAGCAGCCCTGGCCGCGGGCCAGGGTCAGATACGCAGTATTTT.

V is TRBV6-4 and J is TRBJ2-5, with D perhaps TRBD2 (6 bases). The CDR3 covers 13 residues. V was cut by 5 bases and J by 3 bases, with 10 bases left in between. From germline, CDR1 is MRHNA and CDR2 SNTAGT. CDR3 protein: CASSRDSEETQYF. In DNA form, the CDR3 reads TGTGCCAGCAGTCGGGACTCAGAAGAGACCCAGTACTTC.

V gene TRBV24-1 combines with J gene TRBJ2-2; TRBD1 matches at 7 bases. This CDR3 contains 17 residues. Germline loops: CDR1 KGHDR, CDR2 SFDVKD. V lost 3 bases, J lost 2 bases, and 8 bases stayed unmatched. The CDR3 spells CATSDPRQGTNTGELFF. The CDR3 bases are TGTGCCACCAGTGATCCTAGACAGGGAACAAACACCGGGGAGCTGTTTTTT.

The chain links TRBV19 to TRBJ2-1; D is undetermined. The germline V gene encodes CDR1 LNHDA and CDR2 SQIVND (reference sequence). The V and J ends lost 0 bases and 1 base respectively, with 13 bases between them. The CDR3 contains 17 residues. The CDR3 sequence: CASSIDRVGVSYNEQFF. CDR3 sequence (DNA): TGTGCCAGTAGTATAGATCGTGTAGGAGTTTCCTACAATGAGCAGTTCTTC.

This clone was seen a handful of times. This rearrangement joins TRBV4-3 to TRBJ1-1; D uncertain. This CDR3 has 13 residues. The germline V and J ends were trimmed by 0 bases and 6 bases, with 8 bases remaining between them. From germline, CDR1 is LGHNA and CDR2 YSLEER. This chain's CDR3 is CASSQDGTAEAFF. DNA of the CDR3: TGCGCCAGCAGCCAAGATGGTACAGCTGAAGCTTTCTTT.

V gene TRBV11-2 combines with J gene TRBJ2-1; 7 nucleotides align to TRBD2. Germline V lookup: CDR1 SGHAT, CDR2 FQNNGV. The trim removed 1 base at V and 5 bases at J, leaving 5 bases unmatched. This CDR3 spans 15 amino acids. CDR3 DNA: TGTGCCAGCAGCTTAGGGGCGGGAGTTAACAATGAGCAGTTCTTC. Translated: CASSLGAGVNNEQFF.

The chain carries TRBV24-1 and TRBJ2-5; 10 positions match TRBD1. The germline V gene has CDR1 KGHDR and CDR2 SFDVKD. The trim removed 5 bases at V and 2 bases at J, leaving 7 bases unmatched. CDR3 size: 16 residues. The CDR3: CATSGWDRGPQETQYF. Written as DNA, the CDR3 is TGTGCCACCAGTGGCTGGGACAGGGGACCTCAAGAGACCCAGTACTTC.

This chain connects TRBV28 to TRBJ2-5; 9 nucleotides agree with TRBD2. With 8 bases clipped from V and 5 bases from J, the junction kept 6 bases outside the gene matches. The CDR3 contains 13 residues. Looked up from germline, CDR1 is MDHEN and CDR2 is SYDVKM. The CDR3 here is CASGSGRRETQYF. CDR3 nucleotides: TGTGCCAGCGGGAGCGGGAGGAGGGAGACCCAGTACTTC.

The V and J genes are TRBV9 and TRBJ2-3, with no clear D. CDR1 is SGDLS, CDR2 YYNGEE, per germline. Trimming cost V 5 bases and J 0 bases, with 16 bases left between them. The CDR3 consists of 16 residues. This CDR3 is CASSRGDSPSTDTQYF. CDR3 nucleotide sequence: TGTGCCAGCAGTAGAGGTGATTCTCCAAGCACAGATACGCAGTATTTT.

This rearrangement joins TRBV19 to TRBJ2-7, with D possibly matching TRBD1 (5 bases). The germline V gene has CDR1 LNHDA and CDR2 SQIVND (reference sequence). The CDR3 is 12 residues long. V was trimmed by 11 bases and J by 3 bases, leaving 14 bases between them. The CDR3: CAAQGRGYEQYF. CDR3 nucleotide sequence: TGTGCCGCGCAGGGAAGAGGCTACGAGCAGTACTTC.

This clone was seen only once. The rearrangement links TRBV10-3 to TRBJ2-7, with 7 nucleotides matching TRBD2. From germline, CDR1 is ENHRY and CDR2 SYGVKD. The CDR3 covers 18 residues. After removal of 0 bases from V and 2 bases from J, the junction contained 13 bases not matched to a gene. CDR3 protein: CAISESGGWEGLAYEQYF. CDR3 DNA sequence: TGTGCCATCAGTGAGTCCGGCGGCTGGGAGGGGTTAGCCTACGAGCAGTACTTC.

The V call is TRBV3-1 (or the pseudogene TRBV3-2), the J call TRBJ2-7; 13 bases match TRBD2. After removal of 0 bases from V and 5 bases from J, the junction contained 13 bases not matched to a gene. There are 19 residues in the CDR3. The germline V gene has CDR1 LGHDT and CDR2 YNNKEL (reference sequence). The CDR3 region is CASSQDFGGLAGRGDEQYF. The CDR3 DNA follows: TGTGCCAGCAGCCAAGATTTTGGGGGACTAGCGGGACGAGGGGACGAGCAGTACTTC.

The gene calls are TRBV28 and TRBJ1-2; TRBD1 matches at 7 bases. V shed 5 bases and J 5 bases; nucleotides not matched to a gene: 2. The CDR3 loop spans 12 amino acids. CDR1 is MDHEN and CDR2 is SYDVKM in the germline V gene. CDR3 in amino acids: CASSTGVYGYTF. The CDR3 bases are TGTGCCAGCAGTACAGGGGTATATGGCTACACCTTC.

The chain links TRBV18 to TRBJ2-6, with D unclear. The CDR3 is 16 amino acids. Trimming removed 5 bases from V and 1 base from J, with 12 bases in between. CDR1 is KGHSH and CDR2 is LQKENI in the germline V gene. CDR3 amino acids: CASSSVIASGANVLTF. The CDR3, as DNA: TGTGCCAGCTCATCAGTGATAGCTTCTGGGGCCAACGTCCTGACTTTC.

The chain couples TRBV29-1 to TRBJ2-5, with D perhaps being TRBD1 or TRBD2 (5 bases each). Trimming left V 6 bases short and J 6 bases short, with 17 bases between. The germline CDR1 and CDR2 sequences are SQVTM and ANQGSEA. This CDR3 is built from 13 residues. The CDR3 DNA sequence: TGCAGCGTCCCCGGGGCGTCTATGAAGACCCAGTACTTC. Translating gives CSVPGASMKTQYF.

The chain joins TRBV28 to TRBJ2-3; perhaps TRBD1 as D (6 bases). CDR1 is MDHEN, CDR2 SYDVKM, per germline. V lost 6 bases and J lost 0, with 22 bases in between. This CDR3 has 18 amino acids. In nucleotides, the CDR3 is TGTGCCAGCAGCTGGGGCAGGGGCACAGCCAAAAGCACAGATACGCAGTATTTT. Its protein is CASSWGRGTAKSTDTQYF. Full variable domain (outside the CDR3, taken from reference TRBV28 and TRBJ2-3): DVKVTQSSRYLVKRTGEKVFLECVQDMDHENMFWYRQDPGLGLRLIYFSYDVKMKEKGDIPEGYSVSREKKERFSLILESASTNQTSMYLCASSWGRGTAKSTDTQYFGPGTRLTVL.

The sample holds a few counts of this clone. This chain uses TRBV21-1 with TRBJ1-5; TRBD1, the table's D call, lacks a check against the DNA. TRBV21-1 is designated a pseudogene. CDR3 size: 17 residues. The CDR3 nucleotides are TGTGCCAGCACCTATTCTCTGTTGGGGCAGGGGGGCCAGCCCCAGCATTTT. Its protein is CASTYSLLGQGGQPQHF.

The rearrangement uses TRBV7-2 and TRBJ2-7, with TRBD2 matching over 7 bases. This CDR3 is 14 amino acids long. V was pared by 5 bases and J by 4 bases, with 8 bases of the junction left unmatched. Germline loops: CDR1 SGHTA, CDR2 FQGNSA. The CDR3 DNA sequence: TGTGCCAGCAGCCCTGGACTAGGTCTTTACGAGCAGTACTTC. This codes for CASSPGLGLYEQYF.

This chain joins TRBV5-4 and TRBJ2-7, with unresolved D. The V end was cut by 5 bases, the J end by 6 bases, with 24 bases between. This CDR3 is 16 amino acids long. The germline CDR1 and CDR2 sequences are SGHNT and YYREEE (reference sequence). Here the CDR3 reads CASSPLAGQSSGEQYF. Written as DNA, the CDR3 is TGTGCCAGCAGTCCCTTAGCTGGCCAGTCGTCTGGCGAGCAGTACTTC.

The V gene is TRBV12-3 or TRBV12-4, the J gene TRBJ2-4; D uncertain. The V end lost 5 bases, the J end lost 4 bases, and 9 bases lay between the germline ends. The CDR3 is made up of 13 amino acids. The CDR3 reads CASSPQTKNIQYF. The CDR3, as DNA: TGTGCCAGCAGTCCCCAGACAAAAAACATTCAGTACTTC.

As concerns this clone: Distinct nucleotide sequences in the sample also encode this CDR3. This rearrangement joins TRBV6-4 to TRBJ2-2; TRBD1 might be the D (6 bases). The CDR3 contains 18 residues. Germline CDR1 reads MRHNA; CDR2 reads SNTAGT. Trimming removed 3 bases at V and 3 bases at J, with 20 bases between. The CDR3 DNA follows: TGTGCCAGCAGTGAGTCCGGGCAGGGGTTCCCCCACACCGGGGAGCTGTTTTTT. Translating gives CASSESGQGFPHTGELFF.

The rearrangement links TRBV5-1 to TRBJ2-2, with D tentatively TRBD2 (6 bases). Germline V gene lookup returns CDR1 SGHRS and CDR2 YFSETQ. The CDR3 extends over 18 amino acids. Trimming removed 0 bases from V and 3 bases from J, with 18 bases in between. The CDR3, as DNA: TGCGCCAGCAGCTTGGGGGATCTCCCCTGGGAGGACACCGGGGAGCTGTTTTTT. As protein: CASSLGDLPWEDTGELFF. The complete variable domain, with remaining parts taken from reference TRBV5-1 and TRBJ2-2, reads KAGVTQTPRYLIKTRGQQVTLSCSPISGHRSVSWYQQTPGQGLQFLFEYFSETQRNKGNFPGRFSGRQFSNSRSEMNVSTLELGDSALYLCASSLGDLPWEDTGELFFGEGSRLTVL.

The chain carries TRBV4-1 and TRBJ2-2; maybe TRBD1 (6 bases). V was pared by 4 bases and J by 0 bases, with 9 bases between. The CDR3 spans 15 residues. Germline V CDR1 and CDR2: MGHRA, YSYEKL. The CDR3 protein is CASSRGPSNTGELFF. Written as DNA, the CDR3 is TGCGCCAGCAGCCGGGGGCCCTCGAACACCGGGGAGCTGTTTTTT.

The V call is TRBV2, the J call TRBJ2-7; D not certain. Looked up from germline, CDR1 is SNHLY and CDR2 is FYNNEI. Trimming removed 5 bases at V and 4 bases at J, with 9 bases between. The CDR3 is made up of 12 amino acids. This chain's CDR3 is CASSIEGYEQYF. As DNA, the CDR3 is TGTGCCAGCAGTATAGAAGGGTACGAGCAGTACTTC.

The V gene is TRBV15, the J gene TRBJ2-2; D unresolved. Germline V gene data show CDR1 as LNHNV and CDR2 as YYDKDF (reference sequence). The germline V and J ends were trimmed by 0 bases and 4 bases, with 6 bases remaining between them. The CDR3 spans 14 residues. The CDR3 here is CATSRDFLTGELFF. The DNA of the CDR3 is TGTGCCACCAGCAGAGATTTCCTCACCGGGGAGCTGTTTTTT. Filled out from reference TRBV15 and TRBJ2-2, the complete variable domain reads DAMVIQNPRYQVTQFGKPVTLSCSQTLNHNVMYWYQQKSSQAPKLLFHYYDKDFNNEADTPDNFQSRRPNTSFCFLDIRSPGLGDTAMYLCATSRDFLTGELFFGEGSRLTVL.

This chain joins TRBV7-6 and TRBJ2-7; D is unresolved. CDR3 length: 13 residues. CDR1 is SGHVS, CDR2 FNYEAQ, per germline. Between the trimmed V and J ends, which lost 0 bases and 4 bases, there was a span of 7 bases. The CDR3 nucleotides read TGTGCCAGCAGCTTAGCGCGGCAATACGAGCAGTACTTC. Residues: CASSLARQYEQYF. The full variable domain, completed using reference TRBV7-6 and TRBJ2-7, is GAGVSQSPRYKVTKRGQDVALRCDPISGHVSLYWYRQALGQGPEFLTYFNYEAQQDKSGLPNDRFSAERPEGSISTLTIQRTEQRDSAMYRCASSLARQYEQYFGPGTRLTVT.

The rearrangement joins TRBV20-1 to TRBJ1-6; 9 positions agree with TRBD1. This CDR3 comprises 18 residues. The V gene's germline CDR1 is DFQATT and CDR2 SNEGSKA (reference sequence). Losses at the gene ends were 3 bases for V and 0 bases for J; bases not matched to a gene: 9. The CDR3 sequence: CSASRGQGTLSYNSPLHF. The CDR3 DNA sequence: TGCAGTGCTAGTCGCGGACAGGGGACCCTCTCCTATAATTCACCCCTCCACTTT.

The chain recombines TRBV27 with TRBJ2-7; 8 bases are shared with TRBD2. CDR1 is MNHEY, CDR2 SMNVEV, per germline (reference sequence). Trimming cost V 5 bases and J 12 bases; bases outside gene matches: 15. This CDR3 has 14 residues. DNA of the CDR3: TGTGCCAGCAGTAGCGGGACTAGTTTCTCCCGTTCGTACTTC. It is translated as CASSSGTSFSRSYF.